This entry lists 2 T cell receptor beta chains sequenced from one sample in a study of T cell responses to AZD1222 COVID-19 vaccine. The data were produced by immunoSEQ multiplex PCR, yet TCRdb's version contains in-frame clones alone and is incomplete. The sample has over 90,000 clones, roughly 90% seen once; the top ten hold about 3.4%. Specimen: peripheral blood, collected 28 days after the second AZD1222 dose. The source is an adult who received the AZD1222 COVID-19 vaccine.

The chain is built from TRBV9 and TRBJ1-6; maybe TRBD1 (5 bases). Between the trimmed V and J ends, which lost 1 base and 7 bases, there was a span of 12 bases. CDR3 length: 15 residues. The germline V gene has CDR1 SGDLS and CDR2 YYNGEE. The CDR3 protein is CASSVRGGENSPLHF. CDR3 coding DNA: TGTGCCAGCAGCGTACGGGGAGGGGAGAATTCACCCCTCCACTTT.

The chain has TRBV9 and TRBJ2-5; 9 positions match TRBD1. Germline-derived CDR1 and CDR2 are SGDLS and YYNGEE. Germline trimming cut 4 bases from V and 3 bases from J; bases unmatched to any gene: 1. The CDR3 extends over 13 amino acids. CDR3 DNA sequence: TGTGCCAGCAGCAGACAGGGGGAAGAGACCCAGTACTTC. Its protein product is CASSRQGEETQYF. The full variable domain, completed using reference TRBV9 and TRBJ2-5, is DSGVTQTPKHLITATGQRVTLRCSPRSGDLSVYWYQQSLDQGLQFLIQYYNGEERAKGNILERFSAQQFPDLHSELNLSSLELGDSALYFCASSRQGEETQYFGPGTRLLVL.